This TCR beta chain was sequenced during a study of Ad26.COV2.S vaccination and SARS-CoV-2 variants. The overall study: A participant enrolled in the COV1001 Ad26.COV2.S trial arm provided the sample.

Treatment here: about 20 received Ad26.COV2.S at low or high dose, single or two shots; several received placebo; per-sample allocation not given. Specimen acquisition occurred on day 63 following the initial vaccine or placebo injection. An Ad26 vector expressing Wuhan-strain SARS-CoV-2 spike served as the vaccine. Broader study findings: Total T cell responses were possibly underestimated by TCR breadth and depth analyses. Comparability of non-spike TCR breadth was observed across vaccine and placebo recipients.

For this clone: Its antigen is not known.

Profiling relied on immunoSEQ multiplex PCR, and the TCRdb table lists in-frame clones only, not all of them. The repertoire consists of a few hundred thousand clones, with roughly 90% occurring once and the leading ten covering 3.6%. Deletions cut 0 bases from V and 6 bases from J, with 15 bases between. The CDR3 loop spans 15 amino acids. Germline-derived CDR1 and CDR2 are SGHTA and FQGNSA. This chain joins TRBV7-2 and TRBJ2-7, with D possibly being TRBD1 (6 bases). The sequencing here drew on peripheral blood, taken in a trial of Ad26.COV2.S vaccine versus placebo. This TCR was recovered from a person aged 18-65 years who received the Ad26.COV2.S COVID-19 vaccine or a placebo. This chain's CDR3 is CASSLAGQGLGEQYF. CDR3 bases: TGTGCCAGCAGCTTAGCCGGGCAGGGGTTGGGCGAGCAGTACTTC.